This section outlines one TCR beta chain sequence together with its context. The sample originates from a study of T cell responses to AZD1222 COVID-19 vaccine. Sequencing was performed with immunoSEQ multiplex PCR; in TCRdb, only in-frame clones are kept and a portion is missing. The sample carries 120,000 to 150,000 clones, approximately 86% recorded once. This CDR3 is 14 amino acids long. Germline CDR1 is PRHDT and CDR2 is FYEKMQ (reference sequence). V dropped 5 bases and J dropped 6 bases, with 17 bases sitting between them. This TCR derives from an adult who received the AZD1222 COVID-19 vaccine. The chain has TRBV13 and TRBJ2-7, with D unclear. The source was peripheral blood, collected 28 days after the second AZD1222 dose. CDR3 in DNA: TGTGCCAGCAGCCAACCCGTAGTCGATAGCGAGCAGTACTTC. Protein product: CASSQPVVDSEQYF.